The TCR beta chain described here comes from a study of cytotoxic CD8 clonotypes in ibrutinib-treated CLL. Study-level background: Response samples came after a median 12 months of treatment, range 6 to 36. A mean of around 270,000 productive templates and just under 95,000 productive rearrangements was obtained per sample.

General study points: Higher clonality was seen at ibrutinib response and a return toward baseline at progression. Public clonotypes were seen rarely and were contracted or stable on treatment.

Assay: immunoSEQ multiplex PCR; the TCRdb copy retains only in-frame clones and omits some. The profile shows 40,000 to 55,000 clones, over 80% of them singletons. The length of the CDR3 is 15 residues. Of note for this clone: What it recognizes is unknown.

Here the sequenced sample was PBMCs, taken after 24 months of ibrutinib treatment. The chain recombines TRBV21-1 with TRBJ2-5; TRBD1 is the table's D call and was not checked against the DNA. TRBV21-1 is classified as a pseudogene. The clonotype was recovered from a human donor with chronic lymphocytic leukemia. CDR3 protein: CASSKDPGEQETQYF. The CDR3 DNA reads TGTGCCAGCAGCAAAGATCCAGGGGAACAAGAGACCCAGTACTTC.